This TCR beta chain was recorded in a study of blood T cell repertoires in COVID-19. As handled by the study authors: Nucleated cell number was recorded as an estimate derived from reference gene primer amplification. Libraries were prepared by immunoSEQ multiplex PCR; TCRdb keeps only in-frame clonotypes and omits some of them. V and J calls and clone size come straight from that table; D and trimming were deduced from the DNA. The profile shows 95,000 to 120,000 clones, approximately 90% of them singletons. This CDR3 region has 16 residues. The germline gives CDR1 MNHNS, CDR2 SASEGT. Trimming shortened V by 4 bases and J by 8 bases, and 20 bases separated the two germline ends.

The chain has TRBV6-1 and TRBJ1-4, with D maybe TRBD1 (6 bases). Sequencing input: peripheral blood. This TCR was sampled from a woman in her 70s who had recovered from COVID-19. This CDR3 reads CASSGSVGGGEEKLFF. DNA of the CDR3: TGTGCCAGCAGTGGATCGGTGGGAGGGGGAGAGGAAAAACTGTTTTTT.